This T cell receptor beta chain was sequenced in a study of blood T cell repertoires in COVID-19. Background on the study: Italy, Spain and the United States were the sources of the convalescent and acute COVID-19 samples.

Method: immunoSEQ multiplex PCR; TCRdb's copy keeps in-frame clones and lacks some. The sample includes roughly 230,000 clones, about nine tenths of them seen just once. The CDR3 has 14 amino acids. V was shortened by 6 bases and J by 1 base, with 12 bases between the two germline ends. The V gene's germline CDR1 is MNHEY and CDR2 SVGAGI. One Seattle source followed patients from active infection through their disease course. The TCR was taken from a man aged 25-45 years with COVID-19, enrolled during active disease. The sequencing sample was made of peripheral blood. The chain is built from TRBV6-5 and TRBJ1-2, with D hard to call. The CDR3 region is CASSQSTVNYGYTF. The CDR3 DNA reads TGTGCCAGCAGCCAAAGCACAGTTAACTATGGCTACACCTTC.